This T cell receptor beta chain was identified in a study of blood T cell repertoires in COVID-19. Authors' methods: Amplification of reference gene primers provided the estimated nucleated cell counts. Sequenced by immunoSEQ multiplex PCR; TCRdb stores in-frame clones only, minus some. V and J calls and clone size come straight from that table; D and trimming were deduced from the DNA. This table holds hundreds of thousands of clones, over 75% found once. All enrollees were about 18 to 89 years old and from fewer than 30 US areas. CDR3 length: 16 amino acids. With 3 bases removed from V and 1 base from J, the gap between germline ends came to 15 bases. Germline V lookup: CDR1 KGHSH, CDR2 LQKENI.

The chain carries TRBV18 and TRBJ1-1; D not certain. The source material was PBMCs or T cells enriched from blood (not recorded which). The sequence was collected from a woman in her late teens or twenties who had been exposed to COVID-19. DNA of the CDR3: TGTGCCAGCTCACCGAGGTCAGCTTTCTCGAACACTGAAGCTTTCTTT. Amino acid sequence: CASSPRSAFSNTEAFF.